The 18 T cell receptor beta chains listed next were all sequenced from one sample in a study of blood T cell repertoires in COVID-19. Libraries were prepared by immunoSEQ multiplex PCR; TCRdb keeps only in-frame clonotypes and omits some of them. The data contain under 200,000 clones, roughly 90% of them seen just once; the ten biggest clones take up around 0.53%. The sample was peripheral blood. These receptors originate from a man between 45 and 60 years old with acute or convalescent COVID-19.

The CDR3 is CASSPGTGWLGGYTF. CDR3 sequence (DNA): TGTGCCAGCAGTCCCGGGACAGGGTGGCTCGGTGGCTACACCTTC. The chain recombines TRBV6-2 or TRBV6-3 with TRBJ1-2; 9 bases agree with TRBD1. J lost 7 bases, V lost 5 bases, and 11 bases had no gene match. The CDR3 spans 15 residues. The germline V gene encodes CDR1 MNHEY and CDR2 SVGEGT.

The rearrangement uses TRBV3-1 (or the pseudogene TRBV3-2) and TRBJ2-2; 8 nucleotides agree with TRBD1. CDR1 and CDR2 from the germline V gene are LGHDT and YNNKEL (reference sequence). J lost 4 bases, V lost 3 bases, and 7 bases had no gene match. The CDR3 has 16 amino acids. The CDR3 nucleotides read TGTGCCAGCAGCCATCCCCCCGGGACAGGCACCGGGGAGCTGTTTTTT. Translating it yields CASSHPPGTGTGELFF.

The chain has TRBV7-9 and TRBJ2-7, with 7 bases matching TRBD1. Germline V gene lookup returns CDR1 SEHNR and CDR2 FQNEAQ (reference sequence). The CDR3 has 12 amino acids. V lost 4 bases to trimming and J lost 6 bases; unmatched junction nucleotides: 3. The CDR3 spells CASSSNRGEQYF. Here the CDR3 DNA reads TGTGCCAGCAGCTCGAACAGGGGCGAGCAGTACTTC.

V usage is TRBV7-3 and J usage is TRBJ1-1; 10 bases match TRBD1. The germline V gene encodes CDR1 SGHTA and CDR2 FQGTGA. The CDR3 contains 14 residues. The ends lost 4 bases at V and 5 bases at J; junction bases unmatched: 4. CDR3 amino acids: CASSSDRGQTEAFF. The CDR3 DNA reads as TGTGCCAGCAGCTCCGACAGGGGGCAAACTGAAGCTTTCTTT.

This chain connects TRBV2 to TRBJ1-1; D possibly corresponds to TRBD1 (6 bases). This CDR3 has 15 residues. Germline CDR1 SNHLY, CDR2 FYNNEI. Trimming removed 6 bases at V and 5 bases at J, with 19 bases between. The CDR3 nucleotides are TGTGCCAGCAGACCCGACCGACAGGTGGGAACTGAAGCTTTCTTT. Protein sequence: CASRPDRQVGTEAFF.

The V gene is TRBV7-3, the J gene TRBJ1-6; 10 bases match TRBD1. The J segment lost 10 bases and the V segment lost 0 bases, leaving 6 bases of the junction unmatched. CDR1 is SGHTA and CDR2 is FQGTGA in the germline V gene. The CDR3 loop spans 16 amino acids. In nucleotides, the CDR3 is TGTGCCAGCAGCTTAACGGGACAGGGGACATACTCACCCCTCCACTTT. Translated: CASSLTGQGTYSPLHF.

The V call is TRBV24-1, the J call TRBJ2-5; D not certain. Trimming cost V 4 bases and J 5 bases, with 13 bases left between them. The germline V gene has CDR1 KGHDR and CDR2 SFDVKD. This CDR3 comprises 14 residues. This CDR3 is CATSDHPERETQYF. In nucleotides, the CDR3 is TGTGCCACCAGTGACCACCCCGAGAGGGAGACCCAGTACTTC.

The chain has TRBV6-5 and TRBJ1-6; 9 bases are shared with TRBD1. CDR1 is MNHEY and CDR2 is SVGAGI in the germline V gene. The V and J ends lost 6 bases and 12 bases, in that order; junction bases with no gene match: 9. The CDR3 is 14 amino acids. As DNA, the CDR3 is TGTGCCAGCAGGGTGGGGACAGGGCCTTTACCCCTCCACTTT. Its translation is CASRVGTGPLPLHF.

The chain couples TRBV2 to TRBJ1-1; D gene uncertain. The CDR3 totals 13 residues. The V end was cut by 6 bases, the J end by 1 base, with 9 bases between. Per the germline V gene, CDR1 is SNHLY and CDR2 is FYNNEI. This CDR3 reads CASRWSRNTEAFF. CDR3 sequence (DNA): TGTGCCAGCAGGTGGTCCAGGAACACTGAAGCTTTCTTT.

Regarding this clone: Its ends do not fully match the called genes, so a read error is possible. The CDR3 sequence is CASTLWGAYNEQFF. In DNA form, the CDR3 reads TGTGCCAGCACCTTATGGGGGGCCTACAATGAGCAGTTCTTC. The rearrangement uses TRBV7-9 and TRBJ2-1; the D gene is possibly TRBD2 (6 bases). Germline assignment: CDR1 SEHNR and CDR2 FQNEAQ (reference sequence). This CDR3 is 14 amino acids long. Full variable domain (outside the CDR3, taken from reference TRBV7-9 and TRBJ2-1): DTGVSQNPRHKITKRGQNVTFRCDPISEHNRLYWYRQTLGQGPEFLTYFQNEAQLEKSRLLSDRFSAERPKGSFSTLEIQRTEQGDSAMYLCASTLWGAYNEQFFGPGTRLTVL.

This clone was counted between two and nine times. The chain has TRBV2 and TRBJ2-3; 14 nucleotides line up with TRBD2. The CDR3 consists of 18 residues. Trimming cost V 0 bases and J 4 bases; bases outside gene matches: 6. Germline-derived CDR1 and CDR2 are SNHLY and FYNNEI. CDR3: CASSEARLAGGLADTQYF. CDR3 bases: TGTGCCAGCAGTGAAGCAAGACTAGCGGGGGGGCTGGCAGATACGCAGTATTTT.

The J gene is TRBJ1-5, the V gene TRBV11-2; D is possibly TRBD1 (5 bases). The CDR3 has 14 amino acids. CDR1 SGHAT and CDR2 FQNNGV come from the germline V gene. V shed 1 base and J shed 8 bases, with 12 bases lying between them. The CDR3 reads CASSLGQGWEPQHF. The CDR3 DNA is TGTGCCAGCAGCTTAGGTCAGGGTTGGGAGCCCCAGCATTTT.

V is TRBV4-1 and J is TRBJ2-1; the D is unclear. CDR1 and CDR2 from the germline V gene are MGHRA and YSYEKL. V gave up 0 bases and J gave up 4 bases, with 16 bases separating them. This CDR3 is built from 17 residues. The CDR3 protein is CASSQDPAASWYNEQFF. The CDR3 DNA reads as TGCGCCAGCAGCCAAGATCCCGCGGCCAGTTGGTACAATGAGCAGTTCTTC.

The chain carries TRBV27 and TRBJ2-4, with TRBD1 matching 9 bases. CDR1 and CDR2 (germline): MNHEY, SMNVEV (reference sequence). The CDR3 contains 14 residues. With 4 bases clipped from V and 8 bases from J, the junction kept 6 bases outside the gene matches. The CDR3 region has the DNA TGTGCCAGCAGTTCGCTGACAGGGGGGTACATTCAGTACTTC. Protein: CASSSLTGGYIQYF.

This clone appeared a single time. This CDR3 reads CASSLGLAGAYEQFF. The CDR3 DNA reads TGCGCCAGCAGCTTAGGACTAGCGGGGGCATACGAGCAGTTCTTC. The chain carries TRBV5-1 and TRBJ2-1; 13 nucleotides match TRBD2. CDR3 size: 15 residues. Germline loops: CDR1 SGHRS, CDR2 YFSETQ. The ends lost 2 bases at V and 10 bases at J; junction bases unmatched: 6.

The genes are TRBV5-6 and TRBJ2-1; D is possibly TRBD1 (6 bases). The length of the CDR3 is 16 residues. From germline, CDR1 is SGHDT and CDR2 YYEEEE. V gave up 0 bases and J gave up 6 bases, with 16 bases separating them. The CDR3 spells CASSLEPGAYVNEQFF. The CDR3 DNA is TGTGCCAGCAGCTTGGAGCCAGGGGCCTACGTCAATGAGCAGTTCTTC. The full variable domain, in which reference TRBV5-6 and TRBJ2-1 provide the parts outside the CDR3, is DAGVTQSPTHLIKTRGQQVTLRCSPKSGHDTVSWYQQALGQGPQFIFQYYEEEERQRGNFPDRFSGHQFPNYSSELNVNALLLGDSALYLCASSLEPGAYVNEQFFGPGTRLTVL.

This chain uses TRBV19 with TRBJ2-5; 7 bases map to TRBD1. This CDR3 has 14 residues. The junction had 4 bases not matched to a gene; V was cut back by 1 base and J by 5 bases. Germline values: CDR1 LNHDA, CDR2 SQIVND (reference sequence). The CDR3 is CASSIGQGVETQYF. CDR3 coding DNA: TGTGCCAGTAGTATAGGGCAGGGGGTTGAGACCCAGTACTTC.

The J gene is TRBJ2-7, the V gene TRBV19; D possibly corresponds to TRBD1 (6 bases). V was shortened by 5 bases and J by 3 bases, with 17 bases between the two germline ends. The CDR3 runs to 15 residues. Germline-derived CDR1 and CDR2 are LNHDA and SQIVND (reference sequence). CDR3 protein: CASSPRTGTVYEQYF. For the CDR3, the DNA is TGTGCCAGTAGTCCCCGAACAGGGACGGTCTACGAGCAGTACTTC. Full variable domain (outside the CDR3, taken from reference TRBV19 and TRBJ2-7): DGGITQSPKYLFRKEGQNVTLSCEQNLNHDAMYWYRQDPGQGLRLIYYSQIVNDFQKGDIAEGYSVSREKKESFPLTVTSAQKNPTAFYLCASSPRTGTVYEQYFGPGTRLTVT.